This T cell receptor (beta chain) appears in the sequencing data of a study of cytomegalovirus exposure and HLA in healthy donors. Study information: Drawn from HLA-typed donors, about 85 million unique TCRs were held in an early data release.

From germline, CDR1 is MGHRA and CDR2 YSYEKL. Trimming at V came to 1 base and at J to 1 base, leaving 3 bases not matched to a gene. CDR3 length: 16 amino acids. Points from the study as a whole: Later on, an analysis showed TCR association rates differing by HLA locus, with DRB1 the most and HLA-C the fewest. Some V segments, including TRBV6-2 and TRBV6-3, were excluded as indistinguishable.

The PCR made use of 60 Vbeta and 13 Jbeta primers. Sequenced by immunoSEQ multiplex PCR; TCRdb stores in-frame clones only, minus some. The table lists approximately 100,000 clones, around 73% of them singletons. Comments on this clone: What it binds is unknown.

The J gene is TRBJ2-2, the V gene TRBV4-1; 7 nucleotides match TRBD2. The sequence was obtained from a woman in her forties in good health and CMV-seropositive. Material: PBMCs. CDR3 loop: CASSQGSGGNTGELFF. The CDR3 bases are TGCGCCAGCAGCCAAGGTTCGGGGGGGAACACCGGGGAGCTGTTTTTT.